Sequencing of this T cell receptor beta chain was carried out in a study of T cell repertoires in cytomegalovirus infection. Whole-study context: Indications came from public TCR beta signatures; they pointed to CMV infection and to a matching HLA type.

TCRdb re-derived calls from the reads in MiXCR, one entry per CDR3 protein. Found here are fewer than 550,000 distinct CDR3 sequences, under 40% of them singletons; the top ten hold roughly an eighth. V shed 6 bases and J shed 5 bases, with 17 bases lying between them. From germline, CDR1 is SEHNR and CDR2 FQNEAQ (reference sequence). This CDR3 spans 15 amino acids. In this sample, this clonotype turned up a few times. The source material was PBMCs. The V gene is TRBV7-9, the J gene TRBJ2-1; D possibly corresponds to TRBD2 (6 bases). This clonotype originated in a human donor in good health (CMV status not recorded). Some clones in this sample may be carry-over from other donors' samples. The CDR3 region is CASRGGNRGNNEQFF. The CDR3 DNA sequence: TGTGCCAGCAGGGGGGGAAATCGGGGTAACAATGAGCAGTTCTTC.